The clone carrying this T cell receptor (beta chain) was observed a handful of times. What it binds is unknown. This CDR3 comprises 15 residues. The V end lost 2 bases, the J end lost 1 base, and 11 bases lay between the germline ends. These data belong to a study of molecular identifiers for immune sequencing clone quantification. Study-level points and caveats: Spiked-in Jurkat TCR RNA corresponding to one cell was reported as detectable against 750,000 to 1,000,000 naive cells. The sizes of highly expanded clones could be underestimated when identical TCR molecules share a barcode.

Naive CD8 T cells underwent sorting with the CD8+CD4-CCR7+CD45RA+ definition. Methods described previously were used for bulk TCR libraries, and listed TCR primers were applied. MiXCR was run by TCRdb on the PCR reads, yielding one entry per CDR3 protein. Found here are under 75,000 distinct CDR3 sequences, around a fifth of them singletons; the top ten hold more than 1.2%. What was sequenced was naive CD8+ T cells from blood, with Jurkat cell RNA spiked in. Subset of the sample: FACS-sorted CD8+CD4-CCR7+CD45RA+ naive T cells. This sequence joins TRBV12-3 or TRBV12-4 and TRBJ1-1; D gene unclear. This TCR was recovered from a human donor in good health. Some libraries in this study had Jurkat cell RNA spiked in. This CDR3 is CASSLSPLGNTEAFF. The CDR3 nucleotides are TGTGCCAGCAGTTTATCCCCCCTCGGGAACACTGAAGCTTTCTTT.